This passage covers 12 T cell receptor beta chains from one sample sequenced in a study of cytomegalovirus exposure and HLA in healthy donors. PCR used 60 Vbeta primers and 13 Jbeta primers. TCRdb keeps only in-frame clones here, not all; method: immunoSEQ multiplex PCR. This sample has around 220,000 clones, with 60% to 80% found just once. Material: PBMCs. The receptors originated from a woman between 25 and 40 years old in good health and CMV-seronegative.

This rearrangement joins TRBV6-6 to TRBJ2-2, with D possibly matching TRBD2 (6 bases). Germline V CDR1 and CDR2: MNHNY, SVGAGI (reference sequence). Trimming cost V 5 bases and J 4 bases, with 11 bases left between them. This CDR3 has 14 residues. Here the CDR3 reads CASSKGLTTGELFF. The CDR3 DNA is TGTGCCAGCAGTAAGGGACTTACCACCGGGGAGCTGTTTTTT.

This chain links TRBV6-6 with TRBJ1-6; 8 bases match TRBD1. V was pared by 6 bases and J by 7 bases, with 5 bases of the junction left unmatched. The CDR3 covers 14 residues. CDR1 is MNHNY, CDR2 SVGAGI, per germline (reference sequence). The CDR3 reads CASRPTGENSPLHF. CDR3 nucleotides: TGTGCCAGCAGACCGACAGGGGAAAATTCACCCCTCCACTTT.

This sequence joins TRBV6-5 and TRBJ1-6; TRBD1 agrees at 8 bases. V lost 10 bases and J lost 6; bases outside the gene matches: 11. CDR1 is MNHEY, CDR2 SVGAGI, per germline. There are 15 residues in the CDR3. The CDR3 spells CATWGGDRSNSPLHF. CDR3 in DNA: TGTGCCACCTGGGGGGGGGACAGGTCTAATTCACCCCTCCACTTT.

In this sample, this clone turned up a few times. The chain has TRBV7-9 and TRBJ1-2; tentative D call: TRBD1 (5 bases). The CDR3 is made up of 16 amino acids. Trimming stripped 1 base from V and 8 bases from J, with 20 bases between. Germline-derived CDR1 and CDR2 are SEHNR and FQNEAQ (reference sequence). CDR3 protein: CASSLDIGVETDGYTF. In nucleotides, the CDR3 is TGTGCCAGCAGCTTAGATATAGGGGTGGAAACTGACGGCTACACCTTC.

This chain connects TRBV9 to TRBJ1-1; D is undetermined. This CDR3 spans 14 amino acids. The V end was cut by 4 bases, the J end by 1 base, with 11 bases between. CDR1 and CDR2 from the germline V gene are SGDLS and YYNGEE. This CDR3 is CASSSMVPNTEAFF. The CDR3, as DNA: TGTGCCAGCAGCTCTATGGTGCCGAACACTGAAGCTTTCTTT.

V usage is TRBV4-1 and J usage is TRBJ2-7; TRBD1 aligns across 12 bases. Germline assignment: CDR1 MGHRA and CDR2 YSYEKL. The J segment lost 0 bases and the V segment lost 4 bases, leaving 1 base of the junction unmatched. The CDR3 is 15 residues long. The DNA of the CDR3 is TGCGCCAGCAGCCCGGGACAGGGGGCCTCCTACGAGCAGTACTTC. It yields the protein CASSPGQGASYEQYF.

This clone has just a few counts. The chain uses TRBV7-9 and TRBJ2-7, with D perhaps matching TRBD2 (5 bases). CDR3 size: 14 residues. Trimming stripped 5 bases from V and 0 bases from J, with 11 bases between. Germline loops: CDR1 SEHNR, CDR2 FQNEAQ (reference sequence). The CDR3 DNA follows: TGTGCCAGCAGCCCTACTAGAAGCTCCTACGAGCAGTACTTC. It encodes CASSPTRSSYEQYF.

V usage is TRBV29-1 and J usage is TRBJ1-1, with unresolved D. V lost 7 bases, J lost 1 base, and 4 bases lay in between. Germline lookup yields CDR1 SQVTM and CDR2 ANQGSEA. This CDR3 is 10 amino acids long. The chain's CDR3 is CSGRNTEAFF. In DNA form, the CDR3 reads TGCAGCGGCAGGAACACTGAAGCTTTCTTT.

This chain uses TRBV29-1 with TRBJ2-7, with 7 bases that match TRBD2. V shed 7 bases and J 7 bases; nucleotides not matched to a gene: 13. The CDR3 contains 13 residues. The germline gives CDR1 SQVTM, CDR2 ANQGSEA. The CDR3 sequence: CSAWEGNQPEQYF. The CDR3 DNA reads TGCAGCGCCTGGGAGGGGAATCAACCTGAGCAGTACTTC.

The chain links TRBV11-3 to TRBJ2-7; maybe TRBD1 (5 bases). V shed 0 bases and J shed 13 bases, with 16 bases lying between them. The CDR3 is 13 residues long. Germline V gene lookup returns CDR1 SGHNT and CDR2 YENEEA. Written as DNA, the CDR3 is TGTGCCAGCAGCTTAGATGGGGCGAAGGATGGCTACTTC. This sequence encodes CASSLDGAKDGYF.

This clone was recorded a few times. The chain uses TRBV19 and TRBJ1-5; D not certain. V gave up 6 bases and J gave up 4 bases, with 16 bases separating them. The CDR3 spans 15 residues. The germline V gene has CDR1 LNHDA and CDR2 SQIVND (reference sequence). The CDR3, as DNA: TGTGCCAGTAGCCCGACGGGGATAGGAAATCAGCCCCAGCATTTT. Encoded protein: CASSPTGIGNQPQHF.

The J gene is TRBJ1-1, the V gene TRBV30; unclear D gene. CDR1 GTSNPN and CDR2 SVGIG come from the germline V gene (reference sequence). The CDR3 runs to 13 residues. The V end was cut by 0 bases, the J end by 3 bases, with 8 bases between. CDR3 bases: TGTGCCTGGAGTGTCCCAGTGGACACTGAAGCTTTCTTT. Translation: CAWSVPVDTEAFF.